The 19 T cell receptor beta chains below all came from one sample that was sequenced in a study of a mutant IDH1 vaccine in newly diagnosed glioma. Described time point: week 35, safety follow-up. A single vaccine dose contained 300 ug of mutant IDH1 20-mer peptide, and topical imiquimod was used with it. These TCRs are of unknown antigen specificity. Assay used: immunoSEQ multiplex PCR; TCRdb lists only in-frame clones, some missing. The sample consists of 40,000 to 55,000 clones, roughly 84% of them appearing once. The material was PBMCs, obtained from a glioma patient whose treatment included an IDH1 peptide vaccine. These receptors were obtained from a middle-aged man with glioma.

This clone appeared many times. The CDR3 region is CASSQMVGSYEQYF. The CDR3 DNA is TGTGCCAGCAGCCAGATGGTTGGTAGCTACGAGCAGTACTTC. V gene TRBV7-8 combines with J gene TRBJ2-7, with unresolved D. Trimming stripped 5 bases from V and 3 bases from J, with 14 bases between. This CDR3 contains 14 residues. The germline V gene encodes CDR1 SGHVS and CDR2 FQNEAQ.

In its sample, this clone was seen once. The chain combines TRBV27 with TRBJ2-6, with D possibly TRBD1 on 5 matching bases. CDR3 length equals 15 residues. Trimming removed 5 bases at V and 0 bases at J, with 8 bases between. Germline-derived CDR1 and CDR2 are MNHEY and SMNVEV (reference sequence). The CDR3: CASSRDSSGANVLTF. CDR3 in DNA: TGTGCCAGCAGTCGTGACAGCTCTGGGGCCAACGTCCTGACTTTC.

V usage is TRBV5-1 and J usage is TRBJ2-7, with a possible D match to TRBD1 (5 bases). CDR1 is SGHRS and CDR2 is YFSETQ in the germline V gene. Trimming cost V 7 bases and J 0 bases, with 14 bases left between them. The CDR3 length is 14 residues. The CDR3 nucleotides read TGCGCCAGCTCCAGGGATTCAGCCTCCTACGAGCAGTACTTC. Amino acid sequence: CASSRDSASYEQYF.

The V call is TRBV4-1, the J call TRBJ2-7, with a weak D call TRBD1 (6 bases). Germline assignment: CDR1 MGHRA and CDR2 YSYEKL. This CDR3 has 15 residues. Trimming stripped 1 base from V and 5 bases from J, with 15 bases between. The CDR3 sequence is CASSQAARGKNEQYF. The DNA for the CDR3 is TGCGCCAGCAGCCAAGCGGCGAGGGGGAAGAACGAGCAGTACTTC.

This clone appeared a single time. J is TRBJ1-5 and V is TRBV2; D remains unclear. Per the germline V gene, CDR1 is SNHLY and CDR2 is FYNNEI. The CDR3 length is 12 residues. The ends were cut back, 5 bases at V and 7 bases at J, with 9 bases in the middle. The CDR3 DNA is TGTGCCAGCAGTCAAAAACACCAGCCCCAGCATTTT. It specifies CASSQKHQPQHF.

The gene calls are TRBV9 and TRBJ1-4, with D perhaps TRBD1 (6 bases). The V end lost 2 bases, the J end lost 7 bases, and 15 bases lay between the germline ends. The germline CDR1 and CDR2 sequences are SGDLS and YYNGEE. The CDR3 is 15 residues long. CDR3 sequence reads: CASSVGGLTSEKLFF. As DNA, the CDR3 is TGTGCCAGCAGCGTGGGGGGGCTGACGAGTGAAAAACTGTTTTTT.

This clone showed up just a few times. The chain joins TRBV29-1 to TRBJ1-5; D is uncertain. The germline CDR1 and CDR2 sequences are SQVTM and ANQGSEA. V lost 0 bases and J 6 bases, leaving 9 bases between the germline ends. This CDR3 contains 13 residues. CDR3 coding DNA: TGCAGCGTTGAAGAAGGAGGAGGTCAGCCCCAGCATTTT. This encodes CSVEEGGGQPQHF.

The chain couples TRBV4-1 to TRBJ2-2, with D possibly called TRBD1 or TRBD2 (5 bases each). CDR3 size: 14 residues. The V gene lost 0 bases and the J gene lost 7 bases, with 9 bases spanning the gap. CDR1 MGHRA and CDR2 YSYEKL come from the germline V gene. CDR3 loop: CASSQDRGVGELFF. DNA of the CDR3: TGCGCCAGCAGCCAAGATAGAGGGGTCGGGGAGCTGTTTTTT.

The genes are TRBV7-6 and TRBJ1-3; D not certain. CDR1 and CDR2 (germline): SGHVS, FNYEAQ. The V end lost 7 bases, the J end lost 4 bases, and 11 bases lay between the germline ends. The CDR3 is 13 amino acids. CDR3 in amino acids: CASTQGYGNTIYF. The CDR3 nucleotides are TGTGCCAGCACCCAAGGGTACGGAAACACCATATATTTT.

This rearrangement joins TRBV11-2 to TRBJ2-5; TRBD1 or TRBD2 may be the D gene (6 bases each). The germline gives CDR1 SGHAT, CDR2 FQNNGV. The CDR3 extends over 14 amino acids. Deletions cut 5 bases from V and 5 bases from J, with 15 bases between. The CDR3 DNA reads TGTGCCAGCAGCCCCCGGGGGCTGGGGGAGACCCAGTACTTC. It is translated as CASSPRGLGETQYF.

This clone is a singleton in its sample. V usage is TRBV29-1 and J usage is TRBJ1-4; D not resolved. Trimming cost V 3 bases and J 8 bases, with 16 bases left between them. CDR3 length: 14 amino acids. Germline assignment: CDR1 SQVTM and CDR2 ANQGSEA. CDR3 DNA sequence: TGCAGCGTTGAGGGTCCGACCGAGAGAGAAAAACTGTTTTTT. Its translation: CSVEGPTEREKLFF.

The chain joins TRBV7-9 to TRBJ2-7; 9 bases are shared with TRBD1. V gave up 6 bases and J gave up 5 bases; unmatched junction bases: 11. CDR3 length: 15 amino acids. Germline-derived CDR1 and CDR2 are SEHNR and FQNEAQ (reference sequence). CDR3 loop: CASRSQGAGSHEQYF. The CDR3 DNA sequence: TGTGCCAGCAGGTCACAGGGGGCCGGTTCTCACGAGCAGTACTTC.

The rearrangement joins TRBV6-1 to TRBJ1-5, with 11 bases aligning to TRBD1. Trimming at V came to 4 bases and at J to 7 bases, leaving 6 bases not matched to a gene. Per the germline V gene, CDR1 is MNHNS and CDR2 is SASEGT. CDR3 length: 15 residues. CDR3 sequence reads: CASSGGQGAGQPQHF. The CDR3 DNA reads TGTGCCAGCAGTGGCGGACAGGGGGCTGGGCAGCCCCAGCATTTT.

The chain is built from TRBV7-9 and TRBJ1-1; 7 positions match TRBD1. CDR1 and CDR2 (germline): SEHNR, FQNEAQ (reference sequence). Trimming cost V 3 bases and J 6 bases; bases outside gene matches: 10. CDR3 length equals 15 residues. The CDR3: CASSFWDSARAEAFF. DNA for the CDR3: TGTGCCAGCAGCTTCTGGGACAGTGCTCGGGCTGAAGCTTTCTTT.

The chain joins TRBV5-1 to TRBJ2-5; D possibly uses TRBD1 or TRBD2 (5 bases each). Germline values: CDR1 SGHRS, CDR2 YFSETQ. The ends were cut back, 7 bases at V and 1 base at J, with 17 bases in the middle. The CDR3 spans 15 residues. CDR3 in DNA: TGCGCCAGCTATCTGGTTGGGGGAGCCCAAGAGACCCAGTACTTC. It translates to CASYLVGGAQETQYF.

On this clone itself: The identical CDR3 is also encoded by other nucleotide sequences in the sample. This chain links TRBV30 with TRBJ1-5; 7 bases line up with TRBD1. This CDR3 has 14 residues. J was trimmed by 2 bases and V by 1 base; bases with no gene match: 2. Germline CDR1 GTSNPN, CDR2 SVGIG (reference sequence). The CDR3 region is CAWSDRGGNQPQHF. The CDR3 DNA reads TGTGCCTGGAGTGACAGGGGTGGCAATCAGCCCCAGCATTTT.

The genes are TRBV12-5 and TRBJ2-3, with 10 positions matching TRBD1. Unmatched junction bases numbered 13, after V lost 2 bases and J lost 2 bases. Germline assignment: CDR1 LGHNT and CDR2 FRNRAP. This CDR3 has 19 amino acids. CDR3 sequence: CASGLYPGDRGRLTDTQYF. The CDR3 DNA is TGTGCTAGTGGTTTGTATCCTGGTGACAGGGGGCGCCTCACAGATACGCAGTATTTT.

CDR3 nucleotides: TGTGCCAGCACCCAGGAGTACAGAACCGCCGCTGAAGCTTTCTTT. This translates into CASTQEYRTAAEAFF. The chain employs TRBV6-5 and TRBJ1-1; no clear D gene. The length of the CDR3 is 15 residues. Looked up from germline, CDR1 is MNHEY and CDR2 is SVGAGI. Trimming removed 7 bases at V and 6 bases at J, with 21 bases between.

This clone was observed a single time. The chain joins TRBV4-1 to TRBJ2-7; TRBD1 agrees at 7 bases. The germline V gene encodes CDR1 MGHRA and CDR2 YSYEKL. The CDR3 spans 16 residues. J gave up 1 base and V 4 bases, and 10 bases lay outside the gene matches. CDR3 residues: CASSPRLTGKSYEQYF. CDR3 in DNA: TGCGCCAGCAGCCCGCGCCTGACAGGGAAGTCCTACGAGCAGTACTTC.